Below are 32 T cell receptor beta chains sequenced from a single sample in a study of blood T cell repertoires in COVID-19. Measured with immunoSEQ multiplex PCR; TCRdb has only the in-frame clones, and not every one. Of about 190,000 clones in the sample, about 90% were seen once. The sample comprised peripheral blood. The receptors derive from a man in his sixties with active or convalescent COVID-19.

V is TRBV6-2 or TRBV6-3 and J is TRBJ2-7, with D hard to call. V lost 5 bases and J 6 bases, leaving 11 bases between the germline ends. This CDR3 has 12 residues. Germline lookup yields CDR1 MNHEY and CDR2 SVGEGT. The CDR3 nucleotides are TGTGCCAGCAGTCCACGATTCGGCGAGCAGTACTTC. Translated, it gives CASSPRFGEQYF.

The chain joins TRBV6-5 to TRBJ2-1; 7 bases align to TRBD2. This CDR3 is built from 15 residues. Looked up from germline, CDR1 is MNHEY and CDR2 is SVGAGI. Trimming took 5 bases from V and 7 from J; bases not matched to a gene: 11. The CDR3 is CASSRAGTIGNEQFF. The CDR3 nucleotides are TGTGCCAGCAGTCGCGCCGGGACTATTGGGAATGAGCAGTTCTTC.

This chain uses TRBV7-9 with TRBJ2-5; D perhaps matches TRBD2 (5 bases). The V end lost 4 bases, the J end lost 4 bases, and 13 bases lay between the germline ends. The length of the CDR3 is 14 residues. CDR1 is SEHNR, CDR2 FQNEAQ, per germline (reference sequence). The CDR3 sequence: CASSSYGEGETQYF. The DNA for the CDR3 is TGTGCCAGCAGCTCATACGGGGAAGGAGAGACCCAGTACTTC.

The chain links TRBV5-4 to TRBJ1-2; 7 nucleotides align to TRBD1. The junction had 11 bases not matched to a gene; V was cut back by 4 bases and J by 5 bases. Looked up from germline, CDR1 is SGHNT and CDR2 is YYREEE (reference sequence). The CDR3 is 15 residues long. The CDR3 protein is CASSMGQFAKYGYTF. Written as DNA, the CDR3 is TGTGCCAGCAGCATGGGACAGTTTGCGAAATATGGCTACACCTTC.

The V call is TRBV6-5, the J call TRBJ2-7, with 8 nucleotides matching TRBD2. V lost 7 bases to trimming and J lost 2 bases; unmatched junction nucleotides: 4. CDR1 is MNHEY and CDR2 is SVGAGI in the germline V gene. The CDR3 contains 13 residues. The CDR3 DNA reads TGTGCCAGCACCATGACTAGCGCCTACGAGCAGTACTTC. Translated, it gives CASTMTSAYEQYF.

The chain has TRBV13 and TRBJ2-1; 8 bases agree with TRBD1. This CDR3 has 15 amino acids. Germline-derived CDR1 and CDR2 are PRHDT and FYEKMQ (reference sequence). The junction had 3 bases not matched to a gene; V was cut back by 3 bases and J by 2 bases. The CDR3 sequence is CASSFRQGTYNEQFF. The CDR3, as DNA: TGTGCCAGCAGCTTTCGACAGGGGACCTACAATGAGCAGTTCTTC.

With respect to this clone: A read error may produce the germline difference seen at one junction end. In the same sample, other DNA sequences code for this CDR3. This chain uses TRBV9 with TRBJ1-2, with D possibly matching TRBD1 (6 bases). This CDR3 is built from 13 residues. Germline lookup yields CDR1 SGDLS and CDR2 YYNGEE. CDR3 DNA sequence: TGCGCCAGCAGCCCCGACAGGAACTATGGCTACACCTTC. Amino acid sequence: CASSPDRNYGYTF.

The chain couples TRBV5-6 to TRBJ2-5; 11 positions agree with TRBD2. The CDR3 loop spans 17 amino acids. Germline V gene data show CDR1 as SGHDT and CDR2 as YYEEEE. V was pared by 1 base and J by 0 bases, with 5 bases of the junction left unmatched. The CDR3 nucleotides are TGTGCCAGCAGCTTGCCTAGCGGGGGGAAGTACCAAGAGACCCAGTACTTC. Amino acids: CASSLPSGGKYQETQYF.

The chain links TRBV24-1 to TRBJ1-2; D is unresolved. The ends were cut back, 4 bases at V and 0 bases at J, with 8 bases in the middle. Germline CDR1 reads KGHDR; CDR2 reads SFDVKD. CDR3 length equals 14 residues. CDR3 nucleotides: TGTGCCACCAGTGACGAGGGCCCTAACTATGGCTACACCTTC. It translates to CATSDEGPNYGYTF.

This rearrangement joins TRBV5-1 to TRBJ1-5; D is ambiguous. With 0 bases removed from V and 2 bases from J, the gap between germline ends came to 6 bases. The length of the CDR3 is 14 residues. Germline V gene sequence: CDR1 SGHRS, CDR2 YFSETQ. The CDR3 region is CASSLGSGNQPQHF. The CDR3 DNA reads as TGCGCCAGCAGCTTGGGGTCGGGCAATCAGCCCCAGCATTTT.

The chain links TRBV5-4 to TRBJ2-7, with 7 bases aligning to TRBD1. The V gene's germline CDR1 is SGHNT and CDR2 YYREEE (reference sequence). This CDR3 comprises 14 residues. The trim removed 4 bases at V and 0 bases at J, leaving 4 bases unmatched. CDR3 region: CASSPRQGSYEQYF. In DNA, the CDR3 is TGTGCCAGCAGCCCTCGACAGGGCTCCTACGAGCAGTACTTC.

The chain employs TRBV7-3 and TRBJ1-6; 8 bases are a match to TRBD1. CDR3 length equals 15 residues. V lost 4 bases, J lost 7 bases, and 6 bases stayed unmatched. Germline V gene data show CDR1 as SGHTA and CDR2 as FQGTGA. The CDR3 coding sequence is TGTGCCAGCAGCTCCGGACAGGGTCAGAATTCACCCCTCCACTTT. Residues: CASSSGQGQNSPLHF.

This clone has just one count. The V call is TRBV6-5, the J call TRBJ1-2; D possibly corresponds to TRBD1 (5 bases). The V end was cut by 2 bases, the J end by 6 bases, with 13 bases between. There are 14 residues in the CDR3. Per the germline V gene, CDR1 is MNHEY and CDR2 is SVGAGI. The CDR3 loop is CASSYPGFSDGYTF. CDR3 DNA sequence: TGTGCCAGCAGTTACCCAGGGTTCTCGGATGGCTACACCTTC.

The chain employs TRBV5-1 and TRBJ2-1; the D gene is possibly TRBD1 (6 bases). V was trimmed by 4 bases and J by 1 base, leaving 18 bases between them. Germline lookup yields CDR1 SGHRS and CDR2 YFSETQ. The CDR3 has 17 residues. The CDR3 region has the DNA TGCGCCAGCAGCCCCGAGGTTGGTAGGGGGTCCTACAATGAGCAGTTCTTC. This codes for CASSPEVGRGSYNEQFF.

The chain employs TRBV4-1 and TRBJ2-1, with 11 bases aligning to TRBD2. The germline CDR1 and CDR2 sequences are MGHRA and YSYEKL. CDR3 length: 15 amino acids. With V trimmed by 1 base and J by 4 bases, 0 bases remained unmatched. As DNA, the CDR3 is TGCGCCAGCAGCCAAGGGACTAGCGGGTACAATGAGCAGTTCTTC. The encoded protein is CASSQGTSGYNEQFF.

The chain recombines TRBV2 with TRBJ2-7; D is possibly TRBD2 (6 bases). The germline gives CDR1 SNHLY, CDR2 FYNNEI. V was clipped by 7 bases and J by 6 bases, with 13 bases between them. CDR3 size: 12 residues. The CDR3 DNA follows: TGTGCCAGCAAAGGCGGGGAGGTCGAGCAGTACTTC. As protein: CASKGGEVEQYF.

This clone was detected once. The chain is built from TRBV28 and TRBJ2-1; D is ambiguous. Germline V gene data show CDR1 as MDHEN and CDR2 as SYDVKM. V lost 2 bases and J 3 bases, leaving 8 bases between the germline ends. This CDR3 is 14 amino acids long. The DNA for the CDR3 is TGTGCCAGCAGTTTAGGCGGCCGCTACAATGAGCAGTTCTTC. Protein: CASSLGGRYNEQFF.

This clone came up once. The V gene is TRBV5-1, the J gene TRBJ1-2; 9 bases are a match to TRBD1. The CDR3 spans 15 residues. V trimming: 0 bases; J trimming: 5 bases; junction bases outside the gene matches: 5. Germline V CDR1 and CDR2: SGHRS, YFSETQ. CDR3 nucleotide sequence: TGCGCCAGCAGCTTGGCGGGACAGGGAGAGTATGGCTACACCTTC. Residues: CASSLAGQGEYGYTF.

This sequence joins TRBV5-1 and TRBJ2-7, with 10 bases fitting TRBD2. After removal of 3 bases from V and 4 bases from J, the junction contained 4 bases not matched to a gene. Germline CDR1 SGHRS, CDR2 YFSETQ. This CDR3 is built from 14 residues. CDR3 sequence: CASSWSGGAYEQYF. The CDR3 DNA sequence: TGCGCCAGCAGCTGGAGCGGGGGGGCGTACGAGCAGTACTTC.

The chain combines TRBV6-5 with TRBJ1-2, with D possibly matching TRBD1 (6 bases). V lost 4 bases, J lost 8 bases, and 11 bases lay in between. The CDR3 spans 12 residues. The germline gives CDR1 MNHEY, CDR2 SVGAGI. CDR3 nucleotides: TGTGCCAGCAGTTTAACAGGGTGGGGCTACACCTTC. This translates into CASSLTGWGYTF.

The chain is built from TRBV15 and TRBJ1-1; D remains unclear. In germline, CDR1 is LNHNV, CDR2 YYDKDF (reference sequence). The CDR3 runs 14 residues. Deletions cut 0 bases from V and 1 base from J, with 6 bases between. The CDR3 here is CATSRDSGNTEAFF. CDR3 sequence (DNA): TGTGCCACCAGCAGAGATTCCGGGAACACTGAAGCTTTCTTT.

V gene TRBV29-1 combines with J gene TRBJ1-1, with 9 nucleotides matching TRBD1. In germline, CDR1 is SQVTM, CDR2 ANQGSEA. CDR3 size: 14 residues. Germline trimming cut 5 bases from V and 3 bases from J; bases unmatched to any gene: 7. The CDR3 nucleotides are TGCAGCGTTAGTAGGGACAGGGAATACACTGAAGCTTTCTTT. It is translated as CSVSRDREYTEAFF.

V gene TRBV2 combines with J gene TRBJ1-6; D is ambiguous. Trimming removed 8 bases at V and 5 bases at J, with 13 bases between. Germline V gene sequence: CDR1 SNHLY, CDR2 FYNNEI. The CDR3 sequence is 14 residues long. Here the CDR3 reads CASGESTDNSPLHF. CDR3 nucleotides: TGTGCCAGCGGAGAAAGTACGGATAATTCACCCCTCCACTTT.

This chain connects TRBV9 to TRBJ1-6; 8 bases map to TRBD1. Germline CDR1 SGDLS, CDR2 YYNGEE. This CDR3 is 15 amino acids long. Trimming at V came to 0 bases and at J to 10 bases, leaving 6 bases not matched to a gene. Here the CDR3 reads CASSVVAGGRSPLHF. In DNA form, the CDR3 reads TGTGCCAGCAGCGTAGTGGCAGGGGGCAGGTCACCCCTCCACTTT.

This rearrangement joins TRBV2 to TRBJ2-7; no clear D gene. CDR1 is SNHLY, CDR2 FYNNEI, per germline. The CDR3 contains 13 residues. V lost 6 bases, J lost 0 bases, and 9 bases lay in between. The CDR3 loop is CASREWYSYEQYF. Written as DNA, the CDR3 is TGTGCCAGCAGGGAGTGGTACTCCTACGAGCAGTACTTC.

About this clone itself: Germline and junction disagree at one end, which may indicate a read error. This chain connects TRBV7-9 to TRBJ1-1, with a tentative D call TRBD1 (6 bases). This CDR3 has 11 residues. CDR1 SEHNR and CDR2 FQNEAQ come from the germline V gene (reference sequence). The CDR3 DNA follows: TGTGCCAGCAGCCGGGACACAGAAGCTTTCTTT. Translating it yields CASSRDTEAFF.

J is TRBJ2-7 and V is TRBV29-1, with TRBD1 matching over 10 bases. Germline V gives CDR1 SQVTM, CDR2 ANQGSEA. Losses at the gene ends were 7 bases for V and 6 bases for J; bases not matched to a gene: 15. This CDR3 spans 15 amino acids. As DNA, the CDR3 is TGCAGCGCACAACCTTCCGGGACAGGGGTTCGCGAGCAGTACTTC. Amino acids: CSAQPSGTGVREQYF.

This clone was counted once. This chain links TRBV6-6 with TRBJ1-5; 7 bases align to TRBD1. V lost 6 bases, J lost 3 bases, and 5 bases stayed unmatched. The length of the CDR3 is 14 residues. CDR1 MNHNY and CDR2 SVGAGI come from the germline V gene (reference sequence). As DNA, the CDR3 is TGTGCCAGCAGGCTACAGGGGTTCAATCAGCCCCAGCATTTT. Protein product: CASRLQGFNQPQHF.

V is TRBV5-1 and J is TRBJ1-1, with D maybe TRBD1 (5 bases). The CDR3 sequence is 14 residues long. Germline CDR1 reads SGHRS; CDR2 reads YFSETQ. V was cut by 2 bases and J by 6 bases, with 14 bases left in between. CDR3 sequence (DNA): TGCGCCAGCAGCTTCCTAGGTGCAGGGTCTGAAGCTTTCTTT. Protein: CASSFLGAGSEAFF.

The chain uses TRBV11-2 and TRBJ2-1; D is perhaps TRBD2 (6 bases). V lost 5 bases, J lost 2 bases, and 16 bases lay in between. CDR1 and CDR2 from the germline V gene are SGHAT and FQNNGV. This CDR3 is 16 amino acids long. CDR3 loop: CASSPHGGTTYNEQFF. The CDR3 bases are TGTGCCAGCAGCCCCCACGGGGGTACCACCTACAATGAGCAGTTCTTC.

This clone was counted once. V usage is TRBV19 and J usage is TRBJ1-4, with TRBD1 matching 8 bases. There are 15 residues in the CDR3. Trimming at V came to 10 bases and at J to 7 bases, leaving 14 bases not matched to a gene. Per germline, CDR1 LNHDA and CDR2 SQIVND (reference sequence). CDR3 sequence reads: CATKAGKTGGEKLFF. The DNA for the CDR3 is TGTGCCACCAAGGCAGGAAAAACAGGGGGTGAAAAACTGTTTTTT.

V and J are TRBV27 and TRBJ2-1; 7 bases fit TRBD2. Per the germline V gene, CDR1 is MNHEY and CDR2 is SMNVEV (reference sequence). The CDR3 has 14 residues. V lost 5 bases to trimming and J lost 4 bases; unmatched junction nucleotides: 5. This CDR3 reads CASSPPGLYNEQFF. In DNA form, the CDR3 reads TGTGCCAGCAGTCCGCCGGGACTATACAATGAGCAGTTCTTC.